Listed below are T cell receptor beta chains from one sample, sequenced in a study of identical twins. MiXCR, run by TCRdb on the 5' RACE reads, gives a single entry per CDR3 protein. The sample shows nearly 900,000 distinct CDR3 sequences, around an eighth of them seen only once. These same records also appear under a second study, on yellow fever vaccine responses in identical twins.

The sequenced sample consisted of PBMCs. The receptors derive from a woman between 18 and 29 years old in good health. CDR3s include the opening cysteine and the closing phenylalanine or tryptophan. D genes are given only for firm matches. Clone size is not always given. Where it is, it says once, few, many or a class for expanded clones.

d_gene	abundance	v_gene	j_gene	CDR3nt	CDR3aa
TRBD2	few	TRBV12-3/TRBV12-4	TRBJ2-1	TGTGCCAGCAAACCACTAGCGGCTTCCTACAATGAGCAGTTCTTC	CASKPLAASYNEQFF
-	few	TRBV18	TRBJ2-2	TGTGCCAGCTCACCACTCCTGCGGGGGAACACCGGGGAGCTGTTTTTT	CASSPLLRGNTGELFF
TRBD1	few	TRBV19	TRBJ2-1	TGTGCCAGTAGTCTACGGGACAGGAGGCTTGTCGATGAGCAGTTCTTC	CASSLRDRRLVDEQFF
TRBD1	few	TRBV20-1	TRBJ1-2	TGCAGTGCTAGAACTGGACAGGGAAGTAACTATGGCTACACCTTC	CSARTGQGSNYGYTF
TRBD2	-	TRBV12-3/TRBV12-4	TRBJ2-5	TGTGCCACGGCCCCGGGACTAGCGGGGTACCAAGAGACCCAGTACTTC	CATAPGLAGYQETQYF
TRBD1	-	TRBV5-5	TRBJ1-5	TGTGCCAGCAGCTTGGGCGGGGACAGGGTCTGGGGGCCCCAGCATTTT	CASSLGGDRVWGPQHF
-	once	TRBV10-3	TRBJ2-6	TGTGCCATCAGTGAATCGGTCTCTGGGGCCAACGTCCTGACTTTC	CAISESVSGANVLTF
TRBD1	many	TRBV20-1	TRBJ1-2	TGCAGTGCTAGAGCCGACAGGGAGGCCGGCTACACCTTC	CSARADREAGYTF
-	few	TRBV18	TRBJ2-7	TGTGCCAGCTCACCGGTTGACAACTACGAGCAGTACTTC	CASSPVDNYEQYF
-	-	TRBV7-3	TRBJ2-2	TGTGCCAGCAGCTTAAGGGGGTGGCCCGGGGAGCTGTTTTTT	CASSLRGWPGELFF
TRBD1	-	TRBV20-1	TRBJ1-4	TGCAGTGCCACAGGGGCGGGTGAAAAACTGTTTTTT	CSATGAGEKLFF
-	few	TRBV13	TRBJ2-7	TGTGCCAGCAGCTTCAACAGGCGAACCTACGAGCAGTACTTC	CASSFNRRTYEQYF
TRBD2	-	TRBV5-1	TRBJ2-7	TGCGCCAGCAGCCCCAGGGGACAGCTTGGACTAGCGGGATCTTCCTCCGAGCAGTACTTC	CASSPRGQLGLAGSSSEQYF
-	many	TRBV6-5	TRBJ2-7	TGTGCCAGCAGTTTAAGGGAGGCCTACGAGCAGTACTTC	CASSLREAYEQYF
-	few	TRBV13	TRBJ1-1	TGTGCCAGCAGCTTAGGGGGAGGGGCCACTGAAGCTTTCTTT	CASSLGGGATEAFF
-	-	TRBV29-1	TRBJ1-2	TGCAGCGTTGCTAAAACAGACTATGGCTACACCTTC	CSVAKTDYGYTF
-	few	TRBV11-3	TRBJ1-6	TGTGCCAGCAGCTACAGGTGGGGGTCTCTTTCACCCCTCCACTTT	CASSYRWGSLSPLHF
TRBD2	few	TRBV5-1	TRBJ2-1	TGCGCCAGCAGCTTGGGACTAGCGGACGTAAACAATGAGCAGTTCTTC	CASSLGLADVNNEQFF
-	many	TRBV14	TRBJ2-2	TGTGCCAGCAGCCAAGACATCCCGACAGTGAACACCGGGGAGCTGTTTTTT	CASSQDIPTVNTGELFF
-	-	TRBV2	TRBJ1-1	TGTGCCAGCATCCAGGGCAGGGGTGAAGCTTTCTTT	CASIQGRGEAFF
TRBD1	many	TRBV28	TRBJ2-2	TGTGCCAGCAGTTTCGTCAGGGGGCGAAACACCGGGGAGCTGTTTTTT	CASSFVRGRNTGELFF
-	many	TRBV2	TRBJ1-2	TGTGCCAGCAGCCGGTATTCGGCAGGGGCGGGTGGCTACACCTTC	CASSRYSAGAGGYTF
TRBD1	few	TRBV15	TRBJ1-5	TGTGCCACCAGCCCAATGGACAGGGGTCAGCCCCAGCATTTT	CATSPMDRGQPQHF
-	-	TRBV10-3	TRBJ2-2	TGTGCCATCAGTGAGTCGGGGGCACCGAACACCGGGGAGCTGTTTTTT	CAISESGAPNTGELFF
TRBD2	-	TRBV7-2	TRBJ2-1	TGTGCCAGCAGAATATCAACCGGGACTAGCGACAATGAGCAGTTCTTC	CASRISTGTSDNEQFF
TRBD1	-	TRBV28	TRBJ2-7	TGTGCCAGCAGTTCACGGGACAGGGGACGATCCGCCGAGCAGTACTTC	CASSSRDRGRSAEQYF
TRBD2	few	TRBV9	TRBJ2-7	TGTGCCAGCAGCGTAGGTCTAGCGGGCGAGCAGTACTTC	CASSVGLAGEQYF
-	-	TRBV6-2/TRBV6-3	TRBJ1-4	TGTGCCAGCCGAAGCGGTGGAACTAGGACTAATGAAAAACTGTTTTTT	CASRSGGTRTNEKLFF
TRBD1	few	TRBV12-3/TRBV12-4	TRBJ2-1	TGTGCCAGCAGTCCAAACAGGGGAAATACGTACAATGAGCAGTTCTTC	CASSPNRGNTYNEQFF
-	many	TRBV20-1	TRBJ1-2	TGCAGTGCTAGAGATCTAGGTCAGGGTCTTGGCTACACCTTC	CSARDLGQGLGYTF
-	few	TRBV29-1	TRBJ2-4	TGCAGCGTGACGGGCTTATACAAAAACATTCAGTACTTC	CSVTGLYKNIQYF
-	few	TRBV9	TRBJ2-3	TGTGCCAGCAGCAAAGGACCCGTCACAGATACGCAGTATTTT	CASSKGPVTDTQYF
-	-	TRBV20-1	TRBJ1-5	TGCAGTGCTAGAGATGGGGCCAGCAATCAGCCCCAGCATTTT	CSARDGASNQPQHF
-	many	TRBV24-1	TRBJ2-2	TGTGCCACCAGTGTTTCCGGGAGAGGCACCGGGGAGCTGTTTTTT	CATSVSGRGTGELFF
-	few	TRBV18	TRBJ2-3	TGTGCCAGCTCACCAACAGGCGGGGGCCTCACAGATACGCAGTATTTT	CASSPTGGGLTDTQYF
-	-	TRBV5-6	TRBJ2-5	TGTGCCAGCAGTAGAAGGACGGTGGTGGAGACCCAGTACTTC	CASSRRTVVETQYF